This record looks at one T cell receptor beta chain sequence and its context. The data originate from a study of control samples from healthy donors and cancer patients. TCRdb's table, derived via immunoSEQ multiplex PCR, lists solely in-frame clones and lacks some. The repertoire holds roughly 80,000 clones, 80% to 90% seen once, with under 2.5% in the top ten. This clonotype was obtained from a woman aged 60 to 75 with head and neck cancer. Sequencing used PBMCs.

CDR3 DNA sequence: TGTGCCAGCAGCTTAGCCGAAGGTTCACCCCTCCACTTT. Protein sequence: CASSLAEGSPLHF. The rearrangement joins TRBV5-4 to TRBJ1-6; D is unclear. The V end lost 2 bases, the J end lost 9 bases, and 9 bases lay between the germline ends. Germline CDR1 and CDR2: SGHNT and YYREEE (reference sequence). This CDR3 has 13 residues.